Here is one T cell receptor (beta chain) with its context. Under the authors' procedure: By means of reference gene primer amplification, nucleated cell counts were estimated. Profiling relied on immunoSEQ multiplex PCR, and the TCRdb table lists in-frame clones only, not all of them. The V and J calls and the clone size are those of that table, but D and trimming were determined from the DNA. The sample has over 100,000 clones; around 86% are singletons. The source of the sample is a study of blood T cell repertoires in COVID-19. Turning to the study itself: COVID-19 samples, acute and convalescent, were from the United States, Italy and Spain. T cells, B-cell-depleted T cells, or PBMCs supplied cDNA or gDNA.

Trimming cost V 1 base and J 3 bases, with 13 bases left between them. Looked up from germline, CDR1 is LGHNT and CDR2 is FRNRAP. The CDR3 runs 17 residues. The chain has TRBV12-5 and TRBJ1-6, with TRBD1 as a possible D gene (6 bases). The source is a man in his forties or fifties with active COVID-19. The sequencing sample was made of peripheral blood. CDR3 nucleotides: TGTGCTAGTGGTTTGGCCCAAGGGGGATTCTATAATTCACCCCTCCACTTT. Its protein is CASGLAQGGFYNSPLHF.